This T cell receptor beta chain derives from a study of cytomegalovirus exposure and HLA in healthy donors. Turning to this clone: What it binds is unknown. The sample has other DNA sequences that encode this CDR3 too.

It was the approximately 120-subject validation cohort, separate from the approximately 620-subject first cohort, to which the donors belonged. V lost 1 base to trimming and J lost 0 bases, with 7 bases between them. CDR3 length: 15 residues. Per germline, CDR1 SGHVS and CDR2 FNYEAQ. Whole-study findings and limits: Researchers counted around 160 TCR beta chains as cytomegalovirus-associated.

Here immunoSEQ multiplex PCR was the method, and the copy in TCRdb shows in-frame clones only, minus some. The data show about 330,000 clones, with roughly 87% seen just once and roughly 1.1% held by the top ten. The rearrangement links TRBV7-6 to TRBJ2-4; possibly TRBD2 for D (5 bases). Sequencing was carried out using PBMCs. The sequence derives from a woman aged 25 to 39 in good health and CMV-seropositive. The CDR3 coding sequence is TGTGCCAGCAGCTTAGTGGCGGGAGCCAAAAACATTCAGTACTTC. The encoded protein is CASSLVAGAKNIQYF.